Shown below are 4 T cell receptor beta chains from a single sample sequenced in a study of Graves' ophthalmopathy and Graves' hyperthyroidism. From RNA, the CDR3 regions of TCR beta chains were amplified and sequenced. RT-PCR in the first round used HTBI primers; a second-round multiplex PCR followed. TCRdb called the multiplex PCR reads again in MiXCR, with one record for every CDR3 protein. The data show approximately 700,000 distinct CDR3 sequences, approximately 39% seen once. Sequenced input: peripheral blood. These receptors were obtained from an adult man with Graves' ophthalmopathy.

The table lists this clonotype with many counts. The chain joins TRBV5-8 to TRBJ2-5; 7 bases align to TRBD2. Trimming took 2 bases from V and 5 from J; bases not matched to a gene: 9. The CDR3 length is 15 residues. Germline-derived CDR1 and CDR2 are SGHTS and YDEGEE. The CDR3 loop reads CASSFAREVGETQYF. CDR3 DNA sequence: TGTGCCAGCAGCTTCGCACGGGAGGTCGGCGAGACCCAGTACTTC.

This clonotype was recorded only once. The chain employs TRBV2 and TRBJ2-5, with D perhaps matching TRBD1 or TRBD2 (5 bases each). The CDR3 runs to 13 residues. The V and J ends lost 5 bases and 11 bases respectively, with 18 bases between them. CDR1 is SNHLY and CDR2 is FYNNEI in the germline V gene. The CDR3 is CASSRDLGSEQYF. CDR3 bases: TGTGCCAGCAGTCGGGACCTGGGTAGTGAGCAGTACTTC.

This clonotype was seen ten or more times. This chain joins TRBV7-8 and TRBJ1-1; no reliable D call. Deletions cut 5 bases from V and 10 bases from J, with 14 bases between. The germline V gene has CDR1 SGHVS and CDR2 FQNEAQ. CDR3 length equals 12 residues. CDR3 DNA sequence: TGTGCCAGCAGCCCGGGTACTCTTCGAGCTTTCTTT. Translation gives CASSPGTLRAFF.

This clonotype was observed many times. The chain links TRBV5-1 to TRBJ1-5, with 10 nucleotides matching TRBD1. The CDR3 totals 16 residues. The junction had 3 bases not matched to a gene; V was cut back by 0 bases and J by 3 bases. Germline V gene sequence: CDR1 SGHRS, CDR2 YFSETQ. The CDR3 is CASSLDGTGANQPQHF. For the CDR3, the DNA is TGCGCCAGCAGCTTGGATGGGACAGGGGCCAATCAGCCCCAGCATTTT.